Below are 7 T cell receptor beta chains sequenced from a single sample in a study of human T cells and chemical hapten exposure. TCRdb reanalysed the RACE reads using MiXCR and keeps one entry per CDR3 protein. The sample consists of 85,000 to 100,000 distinct CDR3 sequences, approximately 13% of them appearing once. This sample's time point: patch test 1, 2 weeks after DPC sensitization. Noted treatment: therapeutic diphenylcyclopropenone sensitization with weekly scalp DPC. The sequenced sample was whole blood, obtained in connection with sensitization to the hapten diphenylcyclopropenone (DPC). These receptors all come from a woman in her forties with alopecia areata. Some clones in this sample may be carry-over from other donors' samples.

This clonotype was detected only a few times. V usage is TRBV7-2 and J usage is TRBJ1-1; no firm D call. Trimming shortened V by 2 bases and J by 1 base, and 8 bases separated the two germline ends. Germline values: CDR1 SGHTA, CDR2 FQGNSA. This CDR3 is 14 amino acids long. CDR3 in DNA: TGTGCCAGCAGCTTATATTTCCAGAACACTGAAGCTTTCTTT. Protein: CASSLYFQNTEAFF.

To note about this clonotype: A junction boundary mismatches the germline segment, possibly from a read error. DNA of the CDR3: TGCACTCCGGGACAGGGTTACACCGGGGAGCTGTTTTTT. Translating gives CTPGQGYTGELFF. The chain carries TRBV11-2 and TRBJ2-2, with 9 bases that match TRBD1. Germline CDR1 SGHAT, CDR2 FQNNGV. The CDR3 sequence is 13 residues long.

The DNA for the CDR3 is TGTGCCAGCAGCCCGGGGACAGGGGCGGTCGAGCAGTACTTC. Translating gives CASSPGTGAVEQYF. The chain uses TRBV5-4 and TRBJ2-7; 10 bases align to TRBD1. Germline V gene sequence: CDR1 SGHNT, CDR2 YYREEE (reference sequence). The CDR3 consists of 14 residues. Losses at the gene ends were 4 bases for V and 6 bases for J; bases not matched to a gene: 7.

This clonotype was recorded a few times. The CDR3 bases are TGCGCCAGCAGAGATGAGACAGTACTGAGGACTGAAGCTTTCTTT. This codes for CASRDETVLRTEAFF. The chain joins TRBV5-1 to TRBJ1-1; D is possibly TRBD1 (5 bases). Germline lookup yields CDR1 SGHRS and CDR2 YFSETQ. The CDR3 has 15 amino acids. Trimming removed 5 bases at V and 5 bases at J, with 19 bases between.

This rearrangement joins TRBV18 to TRBJ1-2; possible D gene TRBD1, 5 bases. The length of the CDR3 is 16 residues. Germline CDR1 is KGHSH and CDR2 is LQKENI. With 3 bases removed from V and 4 bases from J, the gap between germline ends came to 18 bases. The CDR3 is CASSPFNEGTGYGYTF. CDR3 bases: TGTGCCAGCTCACCGTTTAACGAAGGGACGGGCTATGGCTACACCTTC.

This clonotype has ten or more counts. The V call is TRBV6-6, the J call TRBJ1-4; D unresolved. The CDR3 runs 13 residues. Looked up from germline, CDR1 is MNHNY and CDR2 is SVGAGI (reference sequence). V dropped 2 bases and J dropped 10 bases, with 11 bases sitting between them. In DNA, the CDR3 is TGTGCCAGCAGTTACGGGAGTGAGGGAAAACTGTTTTTT. Translating gives CASSYGSEGKLFF.

The chain joins TRBV7-9 to TRBJ2-7, with TRBD2 identical over 10 bases. CDR1 and CDR2 (germline): SEHNR, FQNEAQ (reference sequence). The CDR3 is 15 amino acids. The ends lost 3 bases at V and 7 bases at J; junction bases unmatched: 9. The CDR3 nucleotides read TGTGCCAGCAGCTTGCGGACTAGCGGCTTTGGGGAGCAGTACTTC. Its protein is CASSLRTSGFGEQYF.